This T cell receptor (beta chain) is drawn from a study of T cells after yellow fever vaccination. General observations from the study: The CD4 and CD8 compartments had a small share of their clonotypes in common.

TCRdb reprocessed the 5' RACE reads via MiXCR and lists one record per CDR3 protein. Of a few hundred thousand distinct CDR3 sequences listed, under 15% were seen once; the top ten hold about 3%. This clonotype was counted between two and nine times. The antigen is not known. Looked up from germline, CDR1 is SGHRS and CDR2 is YFSETQ. The CDR3 totals 14 residues. V was clipped by 4 bases and J by 8 bases; unmatched bases: 7. The origin of this receptor is a man aged 18 to 30 who received the YFV17D yellow fever vaccine. The sample here was CD4+ T cells sorted from PBMCs, taken 15 days after the yellow fever booster vaccination. The chain is built from TRBV5-1 and TRBJ2-2; the match to TRBD1 covers 8 bases. CDR3 DNA: TGCGCCAGCAGCCTTAGGACAGGGTCTGGGGAGCTGTTTTTT. Its protein is CASSLRTGSGELFF.